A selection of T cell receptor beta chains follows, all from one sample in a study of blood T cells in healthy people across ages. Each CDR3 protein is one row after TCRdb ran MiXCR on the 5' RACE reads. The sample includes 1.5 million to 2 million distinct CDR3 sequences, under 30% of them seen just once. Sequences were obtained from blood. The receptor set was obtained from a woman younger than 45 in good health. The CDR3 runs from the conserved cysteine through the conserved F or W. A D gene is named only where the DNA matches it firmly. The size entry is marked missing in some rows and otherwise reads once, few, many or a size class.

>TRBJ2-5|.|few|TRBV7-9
CASSPRRPQTETQYF
TGTGCCAGCAGCCCCCGGAGGCCACAGACGGAGACCCAGTACTTC
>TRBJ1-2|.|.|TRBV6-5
CASSYSTGARGYTF
TGTGCCAGCAGTTACTCGACGGGTGCTAGGGGCTACACCTTC
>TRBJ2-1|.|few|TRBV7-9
CASTLGAIAGNEQFF
TGTGCCAGCACCTTGGGGGCCATAGCGGGTAATGAGCAGTTCTTC
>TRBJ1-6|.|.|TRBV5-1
CASSLGGDRRPRSPLHF
TGCGCCAGCAGCTTGGGGGGGGACCGGCGACCCAGATCACCCCTCCACTTT
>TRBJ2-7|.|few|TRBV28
CASSLGGAQDEQYF
TGTGCCAGCAGTTTAGGTGGGGCGCAGGACGAGCAGTACTTC
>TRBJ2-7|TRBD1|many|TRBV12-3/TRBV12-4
CASRDRGQAISEQYF
TGTGCCAGCAGGGACCGAGGACAGGCGATTAGCGAGCAGTACTTC
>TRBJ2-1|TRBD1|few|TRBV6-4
CASSPLGQGAGEQFF
TGTGCCAGCAGCCCCTTGGGACAGGGGGCTGGGGAGCAGTTCTTC
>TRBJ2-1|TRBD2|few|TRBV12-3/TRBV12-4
CASSFQASGGSEQFF
TGTGCCAGCAGTTTCCAGGCTAGCGGGGGGTCTGAGCAGTTCTTC
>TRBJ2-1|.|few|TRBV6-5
CASNEGGREQFF
TGTGCCAGCAACGAGGGGGGACGGGAGCAGTTCTTC
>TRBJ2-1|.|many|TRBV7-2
CASSLETGARKKRGNNEQFF
TGTGCCAGCAGCTTAGAAACGGGGGCCAGAAAAAAGCGGGGAAACAATGAGCAGTTCTTC
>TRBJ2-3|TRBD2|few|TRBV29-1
CSVEGLVLSGRVDTQYF
TGCAGCGTTGAAGGCCTGGTCCTTAGCGGGAGGGTGGATACGCAGTATTTT
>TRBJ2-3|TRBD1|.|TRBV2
CASRGQGLSTDTQYF
TGTGCCAGCAGGGGACAGGGCCTTAGCACAGATACGCAGTATTTT
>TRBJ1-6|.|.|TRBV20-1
CSARNSSYNSPLHF
TGCAGTGCTAGGAACAGCTCCTATAATTCACCCCTCCACTTT
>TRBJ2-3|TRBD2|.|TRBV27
CASSPSDISGTGADTQYF
TGTGCCAGCAGCCCGTCCGATATTAGCGGGACGGGTGCAGATACGCAGTATTTT
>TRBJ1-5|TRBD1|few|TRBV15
CATSGQGAYQPQHF
TGTGCCACCAGCGGGCAGGGGGCTTATCAGCCCCAGCATTTT